The 32 T cell receptor beta chains in this list originate from one sample, sequenced in a study of blood T cell repertoires in COVID-19. TCRdb's copy holds only in-frame clones and misses some; the assay was immunoSEQ multiplex PCR. Here the sample spans about 200,000 clones, roughly 86% being singletons. Source material: peripheral blood. The receptor source for this set is a woman aged 50 to 65 with COVID-19, enrolled during active disease.

This clone has a handful of counts. This rearrangement joins TRBV9 to TRBJ2-5; 12 bases fit TRBD2. Germline CDR1 and CDR2: SGDLS and YYNGEE. Trimming took 4 bases from V and 1 from J; bases not matched to a gene: 5. There are 16 residues in the CDR3. The CDR3 loop is CASSTLAGGPQETQYF. The CDR3 nucleotides are TGTGCCAGCAGCACACTAGCGGGGGGCCCCCAAGAGACCCAGTACTTC.

The chain recombines TRBV5-4 with TRBJ1-1, with TRBD1 as a possible D gene (6 bases). The length of the CDR3 is 16 residues. Trimming took 3 bases from V and 4 from J, leaving 19 bases between them. Germline-derived CDR1 and CDR2 are SGHNT and YYREEE (reference sequence). The DNA for the CDR3 is TGTGCCAGCAGCTCGGTACGGCTACAGGGTGGCACTGAAGCTTTCTTT. Protein product: CASSSVRLQGGTEAFF.

For the CDR3, the DNA is TGTGCCAGCAGCCGGGACTACCAAGAGACCCAGTACTTC. Its translation is CASSRDYQETQYF. The V and J genes are TRBV6-2 or TRBV6-3 and TRBJ2-5, with a weak D call TRBD2 (6 bases). Germline-derived CDR1 and CDR2 are MNHEY and SVGEGT. The CDR3 sequence is 13 residues long. V lost 6 bases and J 0 bases, leaving 8 bases between the germline ends.

The CDR3 reads CATSRVGTGGRQPQHF. As DNA, the CDR3 is TGTGCCACCAGCAGAGTAGGAACAGGGGGACGCCAGCCCCAGCATTTT. The chain is built from TRBV15 and TRBJ1-5; 8 bases match TRBD1. The CDR3 loop spans 16 amino acids. J gave up 7 bases and V 1 base, and 9 bases lay outside the gene matches. CDR1 and CDR2 from the germline V gene are LNHNV and YYDKDF (reference sequence).

V is TRBV2 and J is TRBJ1-1, with D possibly TRBD1 on 6 matching bases. V dropped 4 bases and J dropped 3 bases, with 15 bases sitting between them. The V gene's germline CDR1 is SNHLY and CDR2 FYNNEI. The CDR3 has 15 residues. CDR3 residues: CASSVKGTHDTEAFF. The CDR3 DNA sequence: TGTGCCAGCAGTGTTAAGGGGACACACGACACTGAAGCTTTCTTT. Full variable domain (missing parts from reference TRBV2 and TRBJ1-1): EPEVTQTPSHQVTQMGQEVILRCVPISNHLYFYWYRQILGQKVEFLVSFYNNEISEKSEIFDDQFSVERPDGSNFTLKIRSTKLEDSAMYFCASSVKGTHDTEAFFGQGTRLTVV.

This chain connects TRBV2 to TRBJ2-3; D gene ambiguous. The CDR3 is 15 amino acids. V lost 1 base and J 6 bases, leaving 14 bases between the germline ends. Germline CDR1 and CDR2: SNHLY and FYNNEI. CDR3 residues: CASSEVMVTRDTQYF. DNA for the CDR3: TGTGCCAGCAGTGAAGTCATGGTTACCAGGGATACGCAGTATTTT.

The rearrangement joins TRBV6-5 to TRBJ2-7, with 8 bases lining up with TRBD1. CDR1 and CDR2 (germline): MNHEY, SVGAGI. The CDR3 runs to 13 residues. V trimming: 11 bases; J trimming: 2 bases; junction bases outside the gene matches: 8. CDR3: CAAGRDRPYEQYF. In DNA form, the CDR3 reads TGTGCCGCTGGGCGGGACAGGCCCTACGAGCAGTACTTC.

This chain links TRBV29-1 with TRBJ1-4; 9 positions agree with TRBD1. Germline loops: CDR1 SQVTM, CDR2 ANQGSEA. J gave up 6 bases and V 6 bases, and 8 bases lay outside the gene matches. The CDR3 has 14 amino acids. The CDR3 sequence: CSVDPGQGDEKLFF. In DNA, the CDR3 is TGCAGCGTCGACCCGGGACAGGGTGATGAAAAACTGTTTTTT. The variable domain in full, with the rest retrieved from reference TRBV29-1 and TRBJ1-4, is SAVISQKPSRDICQRGTSLTIQCQVDSQVTMMFWYRQQPGQSLTLIATANQGSEATYESGFVIDKFPISRPNLTFSTLTVSNMSPEDSSIYLCSVDPGQGDEKLFFGSGTQLSVL.

As DNA, the CDR3 is TGTGCCAGCAGCTTAGAGCAGGGGCCGCTGAACACTGAAGCTTTCTTT. It encodes CASSLEQGPLNTEAFF. V and J are TRBV7-6 and TRBJ1-1, with a tentative D call TRBD1 (6 bases). The germline V and J ends were trimmed by 1 base and 0 bases, with 12 bases remaining between them. The germline gives CDR1 SGHVS, CDR2 FNYEAQ. CDR3 length: 16 amino acids. The variable domain in full, with the rest retrieved from reference TRBV7-6 and TRBJ1-1, is GAGVSQSPRYKVTKRGQDVALRCDPISGHVSLYWYRQALGQGPEFLTYFNYEAQQDKSGLPNDRFSAERPEGSISTLTIQRTEQRDSAMYRCASSLEQGPLNTEAFFGQGTRLTVV.

This clone was counted between two and nine times. The rearrangement joins TRBV30 to TRBJ1-6; D might be TRBD1 (6 bases). The CDR3 has 16 residues. Trimming pared 3 bases from V and 6 bases from J, leaving 18 bases between. Germline lookup yields CDR1 GTSNPN and CDR2 SVGIG (reference sequence). The CDR3 DNA reads as TGTGCCTGGAGGGTCCGGGGGGCCCTGTTTAATTCACCCCTCCACTTT. Translation gives CAWRVRGALFNSPLHF.

This chain uses TRBV19 with TRBJ2-3, with TRBD2 matching 14 bases. J lost 1 base, V lost 0 bases, and 12 bases had no gene match. Per the germline V gene, CDR1 is LNHDA and CDR2 is SQIVND (reference sequence). This CDR3 is built from 21 residues. This CDR3 reads CASSIDPIGTSGGGGTDTQYF. CDR3 nucleotide sequence: TGTGCCAGTAGTATAGACCCCATAGGGACTAGCGGGGGAGGAGGCACAGATACGCAGTATTTT.

CDR3 bases: TGTGCCAGCAGTGACCCTAGGACAGTTGAGGCCCCTACCTACAATGAGCAGTTCTTC. It is translated as CASSDPRTVEAPTYNEQFF. V is TRBV6-4 and J is TRBJ2-1, with D maybe TRBD1 (6 bases). CDR3 length: 19 amino acids. Germline CDR1 MRHNA, CDR2 SNTAGT. Deletions cut 2 bases from V and 2 bases from J, with 22 bases between.

V and J are TRBV11-1 and TRBJ2-3; 8 bases align to TRBD2. The V gene's germline CDR1 is SGHAT and CDR2 FQDESV (reference sequence). The CDR3 runs 15 residues. Germline trimming cut 0 bases from V and 4 bases from J; bases unmatched to any gene: 3. CDR3 in amino acids: CASSLAGGAADTQYF. The CDR3 DNA sequence: TGTGCCAGCAGCTTAGCCGGGGGGGCGGCAGATACGCAGTATTTT.

The chain recombines TRBV6-5 with TRBJ1-1; D gene ambiguous. This CDR3 contains 13 residues. Germline assignment: CDR1 MNHEY and CDR2 SVGAGI. V was clipped by 7 bases and J by 0 bases, with 9 bases between them. CDR3 in DNA: TGTGCCAGCACTAAAACCGTGAACACTGAAGCTTTCTTT. It translates to CASTKTVNTEAFF.

V gene TRBV4-1 combines with J gene TRBJ2-4, with no clear D. There are 17 residues in the CDR3. Looked up from germline, CDR1 is MGHRA and CDR2 is YSYEKL. V shed 0 bases and J shed 0 bases, with 12 bases lying between them. CDR3 in amino acids: CASSQDVNKVAKNIQYF. CDR3 DNA: TGCGCCAGCAGCCAAGATGTTAACAAAGTAGCCAAAAACATTCAGTACTTC.

J is TRBJ2-7 and V is TRBV5-6; 7 positions agree with TRBD2. The germline CDR1 and CDR2 sequences are SGHDT and YYEEEE. After removal of 2 bases from V and 7 bases from J, the junction contained 3 bases not matched to a gene. The CDR3 runs 12 residues. The CDR3 bases are TGTGCCAGCAGCTTAATCGGGAGGGAGCAGTACGTC. Its translation: CASSLIGREQYV.

This clone showed up just once. The chain carries TRBV5-1 and TRBJ1-2; possibly TRBD1 for D (5 bases). V was clipped by 2 bases and J by 8 bases, with 13 bases between them. CDR1 is SGHRS and CDR2 is YFSETQ in the germline V gene. This CDR3 is built from 13 residues. The CDR3 bases are TGCGCCAGCAGCTTAGAACCAGGGAACGGCTACACCTTC. Encoded protein: CASSLEPGNGYTF.

The chain's CDR3 is CASSQDRPTDTQYF. The DNA of the CDR3 is TGCGCCAGCAGTCAAGACAGACCCACAGATACGCAGTATTTT. The V gene is TRBV10-1, the J gene TRBJ2-3, with D possibly being TRBD1 (5 bases). The CDR3 is 14 residues long. The V end was cut by 5 bases, the J end by 2 bases, with 11 bases between. CDR1 and CDR2 (germline): WNHNN, SYGVQD (reference sequence).

The rearrangement uses TRBV18 and TRBJ2-7, with D hard to call. Germline loops: CDR1 KGHSH, CDR2 LQKENI. CDR3 length: 14 amino acids. Trimming stripped 5 bases from V and 0 bases from J, with 11 bases between. CDR3: CASSAPQSSYEQYV. The CDR3 DNA follows: TGTGCCAGCTCAGCCCCACAGAGCTCCTACGAGCAGTACGTC.

V gene TRBV5-5 combines with J gene TRBJ2-3; TRBD1 is a possible D gene (6 bases). The germline V and J ends were trimmed by 4 bases and 1 base, with 13 bases remaining between them. The CDR3 is 15 residues long. Germline V lookup: CDR1 SGHKS, CDR2 YYEKEE (reference sequence). The CDR3 nucleotides read TGTGCCAGCAGCCAGCAGGGGCCTGGCACAGATACGCAGTATTTT. Its translation: CASSQQGPGTDTQYF.

This chain connects TRBV19 to TRBJ2-1; 7 positions agree with TRBD2. Germline trimming cut 1 base from V and 5 bases from J; bases unmatched to any gene: 5. The CDR3 runs to 15 residues. The germline V gene has CDR1 LNHDA and CDR2 SQIVND (reference sequence). The CDR3 nucleotides read TGTGCCAGTAGTATAGGCCCTAGCGGCAACAATGAGCAGTTCTTC. Protein sequence: CASSIGPSGNNEQFF.

J is TRBJ1-5 and V is TRBV7-6; D gene ambiguous. This CDR3 comprises 17 residues. In germline, CDR1 is SGHVS, CDR2 FNYEAQ. Trimming left V 0 bases short and J 0 bases short, with 12 bases between. The CDR3 DNA follows: TGTGCCAGCAGCTTAGCTCCGACACACAATAGCAATCAGCCCCAGCATTTT. Its translation: CASSLAPTHNSNQPQHF.

This chain links TRBV30 with TRBJ1-6; D might be TRBD1 (5 bases). This CDR3 region has 12 residues. The V end was cut by 3 bases, the J end by 9 bases, with 9 bases between. From germline, CDR1 is GTSNPN and CDR2 SVGIG (reference sequence). CDR3 bases: TGTGCCTGGAGCTTAAGGGGTTCACCCCTCCACTTT. It is translated as CAWSLRGSPLHF.

This sequence joins TRBV27 and TRBJ2-7, with D maybe TRBD1 (5 bases). The CDR3 covers 14 residues. Trimming cost V 3 bases and J 4 bases, with 13 bases left between them. The germline V gene has CDR1 MNHEY and CDR2 SMNVEV (reference sequence). The CDR3 loop reads CASSFSGQQYEQYF. CDR3 coding DNA: TGTGCCAGCAGTTTTTCAGGGCAGCAATACGAGCAGTACTTC.

The V gene is TRBV7-8, the J gene TRBJ1-4, with D tentatively TRBD1 (6 bases). The germline V gene has CDR1 SGHVS and CDR2 FQNEAQ. V shed 7 bases and J shed 6 bases, with 15 bases lying between them. The CDR3 has 14 residues. The CDR3 coding sequence is TGTGCCAGCAACGTGGGGACACACGATGAAAAACTGTTTTTT. Protein product: CASNVGTHDEKLFF.

The chain carries TRBV19 and TRBJ1-2; D is undetermined. Trimming shortened V by 7 bases and J by 7 bases, and 19 bases separated the two germline ends. Germline values: CDR1 LNHDA, CDR2 SQIVND (reference sequence). CDR3 length: 14 residues. This chain's CDR3 is CASISPGRELGYTF. The CDR3 nucleotides are TGTGCCAGTATCTCGCCGGGGAGGGAACTTGGCTACACCTTC.

V usage is TRBV19 and J usage is TRBJ1-5; 7 bases are shared with TRBD1. This CDR3 has 15 amino acids. CDR1 is LNHDA and CDR2 is SQIVND in the germline V gene (reference sequence). Losses at the gene ends were 5 bases for V and 3 bases for J; bases not matched to a gene: 7. CDR3: CASSRSDRVNQPQHF. CDR3 bases: TGTGCCAGTAGTCGGAGCGACAGGGTCAATCAGCCCCAGCATTTT.

V usage is TRBV10-3 and J usage is TRBJ2-3, with 11 bases fitting TRBD2. The trim removed 2 bases at V and 5 bases at J, leaving 6 bases unmatched. Germline CDR1 is ENHRY and CDR2 is SYGVKD. The CDR3 has 16 amino acids. CDR3 sequence (DNA): TGTGCCATCAGTGAGAGAGGTCTAGCGGGGGGAGATACGCAGTATTTT. It is translated as CAISERGLAGGDTQYF.

This clone was observed at least ten times. V usage is TRBV5-1 and J usage is TRBJ1-5; 9 bases line up with TRBD1. The germline V gene has CDR1 SGHRS and CDR2 YFSETQ. This CDR3 region has 14 residues. V trimming: 4 bases; J trimming: 6 bases; junction bases outside the gene matches: 5. This chain's CDR3 is CASSIGQGTQPQHF. DNA of the CDR3: TGCGCCAGCAGCATTGGACAGGGGACTCAGCCCCAGCATTTT.

The DNA for the CDR3 is TGCGCCAGCAGCCAAGACATGAGCACAGATACGCAGTATTTT. Residues: CASSQDMSTDTQYF. The chain links TRBV4-3 to TRBJ2-3; D is unresolved. Germline CDR1 is LGHNA and CDR2 is YSLEER. The CDR3 is 14 residues long. Trimming removed 0 bases at V and 0 bases at J, with 4 bases between.

V and J are TRBV11-2 and TRBJ2-7; possibly TRBD2 for D (6 bases). CDR1 and CDR2 (germline): SGHAT, FQNNGV. The CDR3 consists of 13 residues. Trimming removed 5 bases at V and 1 base at J, with 9 bases between. Here the CDR3 reads CASSVSGSYEQYF. Written as DNA, the CDR3 is TGTGCCAGCAGCGTTAGCGGTTCCTACGAGCAGTACTTC.

The chain recombines TRBV21-1 with TRBJ2-1; the table names TRBD2, a call not compared with the DNA. TRBV21-1 constitutes a pseudogene. The CDR3 sequence is 14 residues long. The CDR3 is CASSKERGAGEQFF. The CDR3, as DNA: TGTGCCAGCAGCAAAGAACGGGGGGCGGGTGAGCAGTTCTTC.